The subject of this entry is one TCR beta chain. This clonotype is regarded as medium-sized (0.01 to 0.1%). The antigen it binds to is not known. Base qualities are missing; no much larger clone stands one base away. This entry is derived from a study of regulatory and conventional T cells in breast cancer (dated by TCRdb to 2014 to 2015). The library was produced with PCR. The run used an Illumina MiSeq. TCRdb reworked the public reads: Q25 trimming with fastp, MiXCR clone assembly, productive beta chains retained. Under each unique CDR3 protein, matching rows form one entry showing the most common genes and DNA. The sample table records about 10,000 distinct CDR3 sequences; about 34% of these occur just once. The ten largest clones represent approximately 5.6% of the sample. V loses 0 bases at its end and J loses 0 bases; junction bases beyond the gene matches: 15. The CDR3 has 20 amino acids, counting the end cysteine and phenylalanine. The read is trimmed to its CDR3 DNA, 60 bases read in frame from base 1.

The clonotype originates from a male donor in good health. The sample taken for sequencing was conventional T cells from blood. Recombination linked TRBV12-3 or TRBV12-4 to TRBJ2-7; TRBD1 agrees with 9 junctional bases. CDR3 loop: CASSLAWSKPGQGSSYEQYF. The sequence in DNA is TGTGCCAGCAGTTTAGCGTGGAGCAAGCCGGGACAGGGTAGCTCCTACGAGCAGTACTTC.